This passage covers 32 T cell receptor beta chains from one sample sequenced in a study of identical twins. TCRdb reprocessed the 5' RACE reads via MiXCR and lists one record per CDR3 protein. The table lists roughly 490,000 distinct CDR3 sequences, 13% to 15% of them singletons. This sample was also put to use in a study of yellow fever vaccine responses in identical twins.

The sample taken for sequencing was CD4+ T cells sorted from blood. These receptors were taken from a woman between 18 and 29 years old in good health.

This CDR3 reads CASSIVQGRSTDTQYF. The CDR3 DNA reads as TGTGCCAGTAGTATAGTTCAGGGGAGATCCACAGATACGCAGTATTTT. This chain links TRBV19 with TRBJ2-3, with D maybe TRBD1 (6 bases). Germline V gene sequence: CDR1 LNHDA, CDR2 SQIVND (reference sequence). V lost 1 base, J lost 2 bases, and 13 bases lay in between. The CDR3 extends over 16 amino acids.

Ten or more counts support this clonotype. The chain recombines TRBV3-1 with TRBJ2-2, with D possibly being TRBD1 or TRBD2 (5 bases each). V dropped 4 bases and J dropped 6 bases, with 18 bases sitting between them. CDR3 length: 16 amino acids. Germline values: CDR1 LGHDT, CDR2 YNNKEL (reference sequence). The CDR3 nucleotides are TGTGCCAGCAGCCGCCGAACCAGGGAGACCCCCGGGGAGCTGTTTTTT. This gives the protein CASSRRTRETPGELFF. Variable domain in full (rest from reference TRBV3-1 and TRBJ2-2): DTAVSQTPKYLVTQMGNDKSIKCEQNLGHDTMYWYKQDSKKFLKIMFSYNNKELIINETVPNRFSPKSPDKAHLNLHINSLELGDSAVYFCASSRRTRETPGELFFGEGSRLTVL.

This clonotype occurred many times. V is TRBV12-3 or TRBV12-4 and J is TRBJ2-5; the match to TRBD2 covers 7 bases. V lost 3 bases, J lost 0 bases, and 4 bases stayed unmatched. There are 15 residues in the CDR3. In nucleotides, the CDR3 is TGTGCCAGCAGTTTGGGGGGGACTTACCAAGAGACCCAGTACTTC. It is translated as CASSLGGTYQETQYF.

The J gene is TRBJ2-7, the V gene TRBV20-1; TRBD1 matches at 7 bases. CDR1 is DFQATT, CDR2 SNEGSKA, per germline (reference sequence). The CDR3 is made up of 14 amino acids. V was clipped by 2 bases and J by 2 bases; unmatched bases: 6. For the CDR3, the DNA is TGCAGTGCTAGATACAGGGGAATCACCTACGAGCAGTACTTC. Encoded protein: CSARYRGITYEQYF.

The chain is built from TRBV20-1 and TRBJ2-5; possible D gene TRBD2, 7 bases. Germline CDR1 and CDR2: DFQATT and SNEGSKA (reference sequence). CDR3 length: 14 residues. Trimming pared 3 bases from V and 4 bases from J, leaving 15 bases between. DNA for the CDR3: TGCAGTGCTAGTATGGCGGGGGCGGGAGAGACCCAGTACTTC. Translating gives CSASMAGAGETQYF.

This clonotype was found a few times. The chain recombines TRBV7-9 with TRBJ2-2, with D uncertain. Trimming pared 0 bases from V and 7 bases from J, leaving 9 bases between. This CDR3 spans 14 amino acids. CDR1 and CDR2 (germline): SEHNR, FQNEAQ (reference sequence). This CDR3 is CASSLALRIGELFF. Written as DNA, the CDR3 is TGTGCCAGCAGCTTAGCGCTGAGGATCGGGGAGCTGTTTTTT. The complete variable domain, with remaining parts taken from reference TRBV7-9 and TRBJ2-2, reads DTGVSQNPRHKITKRGQNVTFRCDPISEHNRLYWYRQTLGQGPEFLTYFQNEAQLEKSRLLSDRFSAERPKGSFSTLEIQRTEQGDSAMYLCASSLALRIGELFFGEGSRLTVL.

The V and J genes are TRBV6-4 and TRBJ2-1; D may be TRBD1 (5 bases). CDR1 MRHNA and CDR2 SNTAGT come from the germline V gene. This CDR3 spans 12 amino acids. V dropped 4 bases and J dropped 9 bases, with 10 bases sitting between them. In DNA form, the CDR3 reads TGTGCCAGCAGTGGTCAGGGCAGTGAGCAGTTCTTC. Its protein product is CASSGQGSEQFF.

This sequence joins TRBV12-3 or TRBV12-4 and TRBJ2-5; the D is unclear. The germline V and J ends were trimmed by 6 bases and 3 bases, with 14 bases remaining between them. The CDR3 is made up of 14 amino acids. CDR3 bases: TGTGCCAGCAGACAGACTGGTACCAAAGAGACCCAGTACTTC. The encoded protein is CASRQTGTKETQYF.

This clonotype came up a few times. This sequence joins TRBV11-3 and TRBJ2-7, with D perhaps matching TRBD1 (6 bases). Trimming took 7 bases from V and 6 from J, leaving 25 bases between them. Germline V lookup: CDR1 SGHNT, CDR2 YENEEA. The CDR3 runs to 16 residues. For the CDR3, the DNA is TGTGCCAGCACCTCTCCTCATCTGGGGGCTTTAGGCGAGCAGTACTTC. Translation: CASTSPHLGALGEQYF.

Ten or more counts support this clonotype. The CDR3 is CASSDGTSETDTQYF. CDR3 in DNA: TGCGCCAGCAGCGACGGGACTAGCGAAACAGATACGCAGTATTTT. The V and J genes are TRBV5-1 and TRBJ2-3; 10 bases match TRBD2. The germline CDR1 and CDR2 sequences are SGHRS and YFSETQ. V lost 4 bases and J lost 3; bases outside the gene matches: 5. This CDR3 region has 15 residues.

This clonotype was seen only a few times. The chain carries TRBV29-1 and TRBJ1-6; D is possibly TRBD1 (6 bases). The germline CDR1 and CDR2 sequences are SQVTM and ANQGSEA. This CDR3 comprises 13 residues. Trimming removed 6 bases from V and 9 bases from J, with 15 bases in between. CDR3 protein: CSVRGGRGSPLHF. CDR3 DNA sequence: TGCAGCGTAAGGGGGGGGCGCGGTTCACCCCTCCACTTT.

This clonotype was picked up a small number of times. V is TRBV10-3 and J is TRBJ2-6; D remains unclear. CDR3 size: 13 residues. CDR1 ENHRY and CDR2 SYGVKD come from the germline V gene. The germline V and J ends were trimmed by 8 bases and 0 bases, with 5 bases remaining between them. CDR3 region: CAIGSSGANVLTF. The DNA of the CDR3 is TGTGCCATCGGATCCTCTGGGGCCAACGTCCTGACTTTC.

This clonotype was recorded a few times. The V gene is TRBV3-1, the J gene TRBJ2-1; no clear D gene. This CDR3 is 14 amino acids long. The germline gives CDR1 LGHDT, CDR2 YNNKEL (reference sequence). Trimming left V 3 bases short and J 3 bases short, with 9 bases between. CDR3 nucleotides: TGTGCCAGCAGCCACTCAGACAACTACAATGAGCAGTTCTTC. Protein: CASSHSDNYNEQFF.

This clonotype was seen many times. The chain uses TRBV5-1 and TRBJ2-7; TRBD1 might be the D (6 bases). CDR3 length: 19 residues. V gave up 1 base and J gave up 2 bases, with 25 bases separating them. From germline, CDR1 is SGHRS and CDR2 YFSETQ. CDR3 DNA sequence: TGCGCCAGCAGCTTGCAGATTACTCGGACAGCCTTTATCCCCTACGAGCAGTACTTC. It translates to CASSLQITRTAFIPYEQYF.

This clonotype was seen only a few times. The rearrangement uses TRBV5-5 and TRBJ2-5; possibly TRBD2 for D (7 bases). Germline V gene lookup returns CDR1 SGHKS and CDR2 YYEKEE (reference sequence). V lost 4 bases, J lost 3 bases, and 22 bases lay in between. This CDR3 is built from 17 residues. CDR3 sequence (DNA): TGTGCCAGCAGCAGGTCTAACGGGGGGCCCAAAGAAGAGACCCAGTACTTC. Its translation is CASSRSNGGPKEETQYF. Looking up the rest from reference TRBV5-5 and TRBJ2-5 gives the full variable domain: DAGVTQSPTHLIKTRGQQVTLRCSPISGHKSVSWYQQVLGQGPQFIFQYYEKEERGRGNFPDRFSARQFPNYSSELNVNALLLGDSALYLCASSRSNGGPKEETQYFGPGTRLLVL.

This clonotype was observed a handful of times. This chain links TRBV3-1 with TRBJ2-1; D may be TRBD1 (6 bases). Germline CDR1 is LGHDT and CDR2 is YNNKEL (reference sequence). This CDR3 region has 15 residues. Trimming pared 8 bases from V and 6 bases from J, leaving 20 bases between. The CDR3, as DNA: TGTGCCAGCTCCATTTCCGGGAAAGGGGGCAATGAGCAGTTCTTC. The encoded protein is CASSISGKGGNEQFF.

The chain recombines TRBV10-1 with TRBJ2-7; D is uncertain. V was pared by 4 bases and J by 9 bases, with 10 bases between. The CDR3 loop spans 11 amino acids. Per the germline V gene, CDR1 is WNHNN and CDR2 is SYGVQD (reference sequence). CDR3 sequence reads: CASSGQLGQYF. The CDR3 coding sequence is TGCGCCAGCAGTGGTCAGTTGGGGCAGTACTTC.

This clonotype was recorded a few times. This chain joins TRBV6-2 or TRBV6-3 and TRBJ2-1; D is possibly TRBD2 (6 bases). The CDR3 runs 15 residues. V was trimmed by 6 bases and J by 4 bases, leaving 16 bases between them. CDR1 is MNHEY, CDR2 SVGEGT, per germline. The DNA of the CDR3 is TGTGCCAGCAGCCCCGTAGTTGGGGGGTACAATGAGCAGTTCTTC. It is translated as CASSPVVGGYNEQFF.

CDR3: CASSTPQGTKETQYF. The CDR3 bases are TGTGCCAGCAGCACCCCACAGGGCACCAAAGAGACCCAGTACTTC. The chain has TRBV5-6 and TRBJ2-5; tentatively, D is TRBD1 (6 bases). This CDR3 is 15 amino acids long. V gave up 4 bases and J gave up 3 bases, with 16 bases separating them. In germline, CDR1 is SGHDT, CDR2 YYEEEE.

There are a few counts of this clonotype. The chain carries TRBV7-2 and TRBJ2-5; the match to TRBD2 covers 11 bases. CDR1 and CDR2 from the germline V gene are SGHTA and FQGNSA. Losses at the gene ends were 7 bases for V and 3 bases for J; bases not matched to a gene: 7. The CDR3 contains 15 residues. The CDR3 protein is CASTSSGGPEETQYF. In nucleotides, the CDR3 is TGTGCCAGCACCTCTAGCGGGGGGCCCGAAGAGACCCAGTACTTC.

There are a few counts of this clonotype. One end of the junction varies from germline; a read error may be responsible. The rearrangement links TRBV7-7 to TRBJ2-1; D is possibly TRBD1 or TRBD2 (5 bases each). The CDR3 runs to 15 residues. Germline V CDR1 and CDR2: SSHAT, FNYEAQ (reference sequence). The CDR3 DNA reads TGTGCTAGCAGCTTTGATTGGGACGGTAACAATGAGCAGTTCTTC. Translated: CASSFDWDGNNEQFF.

The chain couples TRBV12-3 or TRBV12-4 to TRBJ2-2; a weak D match, TRBD1 (5 bases). Trimming cost V 4 bases and J 5 bases, with 11 bases left between them. The CDR3 runs 14 residues. CDR3 nucleotides: TGTGCCAGCAGTTCCATACAGGAGACCGGGGAGCTGTTTTTT. It is translated as CASSSIQETGELFF.

About this clonotype: Sequence at one end of the junction differs from germline and may be a read error. The V gene is TRBV24-1, the J gene TRBJ2-7, with D perhaps TRBD1 or TRBD2 (6 bases each). The CDR3 is made up of 13 amino acids. The germline CDR1 and CDR2 sequences are KGHDR and SFDVKD. This chain's CDR3 is CATSDRGPGEHYF. CDR3 bases: TGTGCCACCAGTGATCGGGGGCCGGGCGAGCACTACTTC.

This clonotype showed up many times. The J gene is TRBJ2-1, the V gene TRBV5-5, with D unresolved. There are 13 residues in the CDR3. Trimming left V 0 bases short and J 9 bases short, with 10 bases between. Germline assignment: CDR1 SGHKS and CDR2 YYEKEE (reference sequence). The CDR3 DNA reads TGTGCCAGCAGCTTGGGATCCGCGATTGAGCAGTTCTTC. Protein sequence: CASSLGSAIEQFF.

The chain is built from TRBV4-3 and TRBJ2-1, with D possibly being TRBD1 (6 bases). V was clipped by 4 bases and J by 5 bases, with 18 bases between them. This CDR3 contains 16 residues. Germline lookup yields CDR1 LGHNA and CDR2 YSLEER. CDR3 nucleotides: TGCGCCAGCAGCCTCGACCCAGGGGTCTTACACAATGAGCAGTTCTTC. It translates to CASSLDPGVLHNEQFF.

This clonotype was detected a few times. The rearrangement links TRBV5-1 to TRBJ2-1, with 10 bases aligning to TRBD2. Germline V gene data show CDR1 as SGHRS and CDR2 as YFSETQ. V was pared by 6 bases and J by 3 bases, with 9 bases of the junction left unmatched. This CDR3 is 16 amino acids long. In nucleotides, the CDR3 is TGCGCCAGCACCCCGACAATAGCGGGAGGCTACAATGAGCAGTTCTTC. Translation gives CASTPTIAGGYNEQFF.

This rearrangement joins TRBV14 to TRBJ2-7, with 10 bases that match TRBD1. The ends lost 4 bases at V and 7 bases at J; junction bases unmatched: 10. CDR3 length: 15 residues. Germline loops: CDR1 SGHDN, CDR2 FVKESK. The CDR3 DNA follows: TGTGCCAGCAGCCGAACCGGGACAGGGGTGAGGGAGCAGTACTTC. This encodes CASSRTGTGVREQYF.

In this sample, this clonotype turned up a few times. The V gene is TRBV7-2, the J gene TRBJ2-1; tentatively, D is TRBD2 (6 bases). Trimming removed 8 bases from V and 0 bases from J, with 11 bases in between. The germline gives CDR1 SGHTA, CDR2 FQGNSA. This CDR3 is built from 14 residues. The DNA for the CDR3 is TGTGCCAGCGACCGGGGGAGCTCCTACAATGAGCAGTTCTTC. Translation: CASDRGSSYNEQFF.

The chain couples TRBV12-3 or TRBV12-4 to TRBJ2-4, with 11 bases that match TRBD1. J lost 5 bases, V lost 5 bases, and 8 bases had no gene match. This CDR3 region has 16 residues. CDR3 coding DNA: TGTGCCAGCAGTGCAGGGACAGGGGGTACGGAAAACATTCAGTACTTC. Translating it yields CASSAGTGGTENIQYF.

This rearrangement joins TRBV7-9 to TRBJ2-7; weak D call: TRBD1 (5 bases). V lost 4 bases to trimming and J lost 7 bases, with 17 bases between them. Germline CDR1 is SEHNR and CDR2 is FQNEAQ (reference sequence). This CDR3 has 14 amino acids. The CDR3 nucleotides read TGTGCCAGCAGCTGGGGCAAGACCATCGGAGAGCAGTACTTC. Residues: CASSWGKTIGEQYF.

This clonotype was detected a few times. The chain recombines TRBV7-2 with TRBJ2-1; 8 nucleotides agree with TRBD2. Germline loops: CDR1 SGHTA, CDR2 FQGNSA. CDR3 length equals 17 residues. Trimming cost V 5 bases and J 0 bases; bases outside gene matches: 9. The CDR3 sequence: CASSQSSGGRSYNEQFF. In DNA, the CDR3 is TGTGCCAGCAGCCAGTCCAGCGGGGGCCGCTCCTACAATGAGCAGTTCTTC.

The J gene is TRBJ2-7, the V gene TRBV29-1; D might be TRBD1 (6 bases). The CDR3 runs 16 residues. Germline V CDR1 and CDR2: SQVTM, ANQGSEA. The ends were cut back, 6 bases at V and 2 bases at J, with 23 bases in the middle. The CDR3 is CSVPNKPSDRTYEQYF. For the CDR3, the DNA is TGCAGCGTCCCGAATAAACCTTCTGACAGGACCTACGAGCAGTACTTC.